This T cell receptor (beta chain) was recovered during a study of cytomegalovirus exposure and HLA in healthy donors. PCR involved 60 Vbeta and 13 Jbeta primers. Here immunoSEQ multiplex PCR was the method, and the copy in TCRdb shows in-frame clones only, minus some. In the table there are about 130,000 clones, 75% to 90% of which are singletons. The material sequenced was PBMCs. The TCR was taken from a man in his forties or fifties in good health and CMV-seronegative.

DNA of the CDR3: TGTGCCAGCAGCGTAGGGGGAGGGCGGTATGGCTACACCTTC. Its protein product is CASSVGGGRYGYTF. The chain couples TRBV9 to TRBJ1-2, with D uncertain. V lost 0 bases to trimming and J lost 5 bases, with 11 bases between them. There are 14 residues in the CDR3. The germline V gene encodes CDR1 SGDLS and CDR2 YYNGEE.